Listed below are T cell receptor beta chains from one sample, sequenced in a study of T cells after yellow fever vaccination. MiXCR, applied by TCRdb to the 5' RACE reads, yields one record per CDR3 protein. Among 120,000 or so distinct CDR3 sequences listed, 8.9% were seen once. Sequences were derived from CD8+ T cells sorted from PBMCs, sampled on the day of the yellow fever booster vaccination. These receptors were collected from a man between 18 and 29 years old who received the YFV17D yellow fever vaccine. Each CDR3 is given with its conserved first and last residue. D genes are given only for firm matches. Where a row states a size, it is once, few, many or the class of an expanded clone; other rows omit it.

j_call: TRBJ2-5; d_call: NA; clone_size: NA; v_call: TRBV9; cdr3_nt: TGTGCCAGCAGCGTAGATACAGGGAAGACGGAGACCCAGTACTTC; cdr3_aa: CASSVDTGKTETQYF
j_call: TRBJ2-5; d_call: NA; clone_size: few; v_call: TRBV4-3; cdr3_nt: TGCGCCAGCAGCCAAGATCGCGGGTTTACGCGAGGTCCACAAGAGACCCAGTACTTC; cdr3_aa: CASSQDRGFTRGPQETQYF
j_call: TRBJ1-2; d_call: NA; clone_size: NA; v_call: TRBV4-3; cdr3_nt: TGCGCCAGCAGCCGAGAAAGACAGGCTCACTATGGCTACACCTTC; cdr3_aa: CASSRERQAHYGYTF
j_call: TRBJ1-5; d_call: NA; clone_size: many; v_call: TRBV4-1; cdr3_nt: TGCGCCAGCAGGGACCGGGACGTAAGCAATCAGCCCCAGCATTTT; cdr3_aa: CASRDRDVSNQPQHF
j_call: TRBJ2-4; d_call: NA; clone_size: NA; v_call: TRBV6-2/TRBV6-3; cdr3_nt: TGTGCCAGCAGTTACGAAGTTGGTAACATTCAGTACTTC; cdr3_aa: CASSYEVGNIQYF
j_call: TRBJ2-5; d_call: TRBD2; clone_size: few; v_call: TRBV11-1; cdr3_nt: TGTGCCAGCAGTCGCATGACTAGCGGGGGGGCCGGGCAAGAGACCCAGTACTTC; cdr3_aa: CASSRMTSGGAGQETQYF
j_call: TRBJ2-3; d_call: TRBD2; clone_size: NA; v_call: TRBV5-5; cdr3_nt: TGTGCCAGCAGCGCGGGGGGGGCGTTTGATACGCAGTATTTT; cdr3_aa: CASSAGGAFDTQYF
j_call: TRBJ2-3; d_call: TRBD2; clone_size: few; v_call: TRBV7-9; cdr3_nt: TGTGCCAGCAGCGAGGGGACTAGCGGCCCTCGGGATACGCAGTATTTT; cdr3_aa: CASSEGTSGPRDTQYF
j_call: TRBJ1-2; d_call: NA; clone_size: NA; v_call: TRBV2; cdr3_nt: TGTGCCAGCAGTGAAGGGGGCGGGACCGGCTATGGCTACACCTTC; cdr3_aa: CASSEGGGTGYGYTF
j_call: TRBJ2-7; d_call: NA; clone_size: many; v_call: TRBV7-2; cdr3_nt: TGTGCCAGCAGCTTTGGGGGTGGGTACGAGCAGTACTTC; cdr3_aa: CASSFGGGYEQYF
j_call: TRBJ2-2; d_call: TRBD2; clone_size: many; v_call: TRBV4-2; cdr3_nt: TGTGCCAGCAGCCCTCTCAGCGGGGGGAACACCGGGGAGCTGTTTTTT; cdr3_aa: CASSPLSGGNTGELFF
j_call: TRBJ2-7; d_call: TRBD1; clone_size: NA; v_call: TRBV2; cdr3_nt: TGTGCCAGCACGGCGACAGGGGGCAGAACCTACGAGCAGTACTTC; cdr3_aa: CASTATGGRTYEQYF
j_call: TRBJ2-3; d_call: TRBD1; clone_size: few; v_call: TRBV7-9; cdr3_nt: TGTGCCAGCAGCCCACTGGGCGGACAGGGGGCAGATACGCAGTATTTT; cdr3_aa: CASSPLGGQGADTQYF
j_call: TRBJ2-7; d_call: NA; clone_size: few; v_call: TRBV13; cdr3_nt: TGTGCCAGCAGCTTATTCTTTCTAGCCGGCGAGCAGTACTTC; cdr3_aa: CASSLFFLAGEQYF
j_call: TRBJ2-1; d_call: NA; clone_size: few; v_call: TRBV7-9; cdr3_nt: TGTGCCAGCAGTCCCCGACAGCTCAATGAGCAGTTCTTC; cdr3_aa: CASSPRQLNEQFF
j_call: TRBJ2-3; d_call: TRBD2; clone_size: NA; v_call: TRBV29-1; cdr3_nt: TGCAGCGTTGAAGAGGGGGGTGGACTAGCGGTTAACACAGATACGCAGTATTTT; cdr3_aa: CSVEEGGGLAVNTDTQYF
j_call: TRBJ2-1; d_call: TRBD1; clone_size: few; v_call: TRBV5-1; cdr3_nt: TGCGCCAGCAGCTGGATGACAGGGGGTAATGAGCAGTTCTTC; cdr3_aa: CASSWMTGGNEQFF
j_call: TRBJ1-2; d_call: TRBD1; clone_size: few; v_call: TRBV9; cdr3_nt: TGTGCCAGCAGCGTAGCTGTGCCAGGGGGCGCGTACTATGGCTACACCTTC; cdr3_aa: CASSVAVPGGAYYGYTF
j_call: TRBJ2-3; d_call: NA; clone_size: few; v_call: TRBV5-1; cdr3_nt: TGCGCCAGCAGCCCTACCCCCACAGATACGCAGTATTTT; cdr3_aa: CASSPTPTDTQYF
j_call: TRBJ2-7; d_call: NA; clone_size: few; v_call: TRBV3-1; cdr3_nt: TGTGCCAGCAGCCCTGCACGGGACGGGACCTACGAGCAGTACTTC; cdr3_aa: CASSPARDGTYEQYF
j_call: TRBJ1-6; d_call: TRBD1; clone_size: NA; v_call: TRBV16; cdr3_nt: TGTGCCAGCAGCCAAGGGGGACAGGGAGGAAATTCACCCCTCCACTTT; cdr3_aa: CASSQGGQGGNSPLHF
j_call: TRBJ1-2; d_call: TRBD1; clone_size: NA; v_call: TRBV5-1; cdr3_nt: TGCGCCAGCAGCGGGACTCAGGGGGGGCTCTATGGCTACACCTTC; cdr3_aa: CASSGTQGGLYGYTF
j_call: TRBJ1-6; d_call: NA; clone_size: NA; v_call: TRBV4-3; cdr3_nt: TGCGCCAGCAGCCAAGATACAGCTAATTCACCCCTCCACTTT; cdr3_aa: CASSQDTANSPLHF
j_call: TRBJ2-7; d_call: NA; clone_size: many; v_call: TRBV4-1; cdr3_nt: TGCGCCAGCAGCCAAGTGGGGGAATCCTACGAGCAGTACTTC; cdr3_aa: CASSQVGESYEQYF